The next 20 T cell receptor beta chains were all read from a single sample in a study of blood T cell repertoires in COVID-19. Sequenced by immunoSEQ multiplex PCR; TCRdb stores in-frame clones only, minus some. This table has roughly 120,000 clones, roughly 80% appearing once. Source material: peripheral blood. Receptor source: a man in his fifties with acute or convalescent COVID-19.

This chain uses TRBV4-1 with TRBJ2-7, with 10 bases that match TRBD1. In germline, CDR1 is MGHRA, CDR2 YSYEKL. The CDR3 is 15 amino acids. J was trimmed by 6 bases and V by 2 bases; bases with no gene match: 7. CDR3 coding DNA: TGCGCCAGCAGCCAAATGGGACAGGGGACCTCCGAGCAGTACTTC. It translates to CASSQMGQGTSEQYF.

The V and J genes are TRBV7-3 and TRBJ1-1, with D hard to call. The CDR3 consists of 16 residues. V dropped 1 base and J dropped 0 bases, with 12 bases sitting between them. Germline assignment: CDR1 SGHTA and CDR2 FQGTGA. The CDR3 sequence: CASSLSPAGVNTEAFF. In DNA, the CDR3 is TGTGCCAGCAGCTTAAGCCCCGCAGGTGTGAACACTGAAGCTTTCTTT.

This chain uses TRBV6-6 with TRBJ1-6, with D possibly matching TRBD1 (5 bases). The CDR3 has 15 amino acids. V lost 5 bases and J 3 bases, leaving 11 bases between the germline ends. The germline CDR1 and CDR2 sequences are MNHNY and SVGAGI (reference sequence). The CDR3 coding sequence is TGTGCCAGCAGTGCGGGACTGATCTATAATTCACCCCTCCACTTT. Translated, it gives CASSAGLIYNSPLHF.

Of note for this clone: The sample has other DNA sequences that encode this CDR3 too. The chain employs TRBV19 and TRBJ1-5; 8 nucleotides match TRBD1. Germline V gives CDR1 LNHDA, CDR2 SQIVND (reference sequence). V was pared by 6 bases and J by 5 bases, with 6 bases of the junction left unmatched. The CDR3 runs 14 residues. CDR3 amino acids: CASSPLDRDQPQHF. Here the CDR3 DNA reads TGTGCCAGTAGCCCCCTGGACAGGGATCAGCCCCAGCATTTT.

This clone was counted a few times. This sequence joins TRBV6-5 and TRBJ2-2; 10 nucleotides agree with TRBD1. The junction had 3 bases not matched to a gene; V was cut back by 8 bases and J by 0 bases. The CDR3 spans 15 residues. The germline V gene encodes CDR1 MNHEY and CDR2 SVGAGI. This chain's CDR3 is CASGTGASNTGELFF. CDR3 nucleotides: TGTGCCAGCGGGACAGGGGCGTCGAACACCGGGGAGCTGTTTTTT.

The V gene is TRBV11-2, the J gene TRBJ2-7; 8 bases are a match to TRBD2. V trimming: 3 bases; J trimming: 0 bases; junction bases outside the gene matches: 4. There are 15 residues in the CDR3. The V gene's germline CDR1 is SGHAT and CDR2 FQNNGV. The CDR3 spells CASSFSLAASYEQYF. The CDR3 nucleotides read TGTGCCAGCAGCTTCTCACTAGCGGCCTCCTACGAGCAGTACTTC.

This sequence joins TRBV11-2 and TRBJ2-2; no reliable D call. Germline V CDR1 and CDR2: SGHAT, FQNNGV. V shed 3 bases and J shed 4 bases, with 15 bases lying between them. CDR3 size: 16 residues. CDR3 nucleotides: TGTGCCAGCAGCTTCAATTCAAACTTCCCCACCGGGGAGCTGTTTTTT. This codes for CASSFNSNFPTGELFF. The full variable domain, with the rest looked up from reference TRBV11-2 and TRBJ2-2, is EAGVAQSPRYKIIEKRQSVAFWCNPISGHATLYWYQQILGQGPKLLIQFQNNGVVDDSQLPKDRFSAERLKGVDSTLKIQPAKLEDSAVYLCASSFNSNFPTGELFFGEGSRLTVL.

V gene TRBV5-1 combines with J gene TRBJ2-1; 12 nucleotides align to TRBD1. The CDR3 extends over 15 amino acids. In germline, CDR1 is SGHRS, CDR2 YFSETQ. V dropped 6 bases and J dropped 8; count of bases not matched to a gene: 9. Here the CDR3 DNA reads TGCGCCAGCAAAGCCGGGACAGGGGGCGATCATGAGCAGTTCTTC. It specifies CASKAGTGGDHEQFF.

DNA for the CDR3: TGTGCCAGTAGTAGTTTAGCGGGAGAGAGCAATGAGCAGTTCTTC. Amino acids: CASSSLAGESNEQFF. V and J are TRBV19 and TRBJ2-1; 9 bases are a match to TRBD2. This CDR3 contains 15 residues. V lost 4 bases to trimming and J lost 6 bases; unmatched junction nucleotides: 7. Germline V lookup: CDR1 LNHDA, CDR2 SQIVND (reference sequence).

The chain combines TRBV10-3 with TRBJ2-1; TRBD1 aligns across 7 bases. The junction had 9 bases not matched to a gene; V was cut back by 0 bases and J by 10 bases. CDR3 length: 15 residues. Germline V lookup: CDR1 ENHRY, CDR2 SYGVKD. For the CDR3, the DNA is TGTGCCATCAGTGAGTCCGGCCTTTCGGACAGGGAGCAGTTCTTC. It yields the protein CAISESGLSDREQFF.

This clone has only one observation. The chain employs TRBV10-3 and TRBJ1-5; 9 bases match TRBD1. The CDR3 has 18 residues. V lost 3 bases and J lost 2; bases outside the gene matches: 11. Germline V gene data show CDR1 as ENHRY and CDR2 as SYGVKD. The CDR3 sequence is CAISEFGTGSMGNQPQHF. The CDR3 DNA reads as TGTGCCATCAGTGAATTTGGGACAGGGAGTATGGGCAATCAGCCCCAGCATTTT.

This chain uses TRBV18 with TRBJ2-7, with 9 bases fitting TRBD1. The germline V gene encodes CDR1 KGHSH and CDR2 LQKENI. V shed 4 bases and J 4 bases; nucleotides not matched to a gene: 2. The CDR3 is made up of 13 amino acids. CDR3 region: CASSQTGGYEQYF. The CDR3 region has the DNA TGTGCCAGCTCACAGACAGGGGGGTACGAGCAGTACTTC.

This clone was seen more than once but under ten times. The rearrangement links TRBV28 to TRBJ2-7; 10 nucleotides agree with TRBD2. With 2 bases clipped from V and 11 bases from J, the junction kept 9 bases outside the gene matches. The germline V gene encodes CDR1 MDHEN and CDR2 SYDVKM. The CDR3 loop spans 14 amino acids. Here the CDR3 DNA reads TGTGCCAGCAGTTTAGATTCCAGCGGGAGGGCCGAGTACTTC. It encodes CASSLDSSGRAEYF.

This clone was seen a few times. The V gene is TRBV15, the J gene TRBJ1-5; D unclear. Germline lookup yields CDR1 LNHNV and CDR2 YYDKDF (reference sequence). The CDR3 is made up of 13 amino acids. V gave up 3 bases and J gave up 4 bases, with 7 bases separating them. The CDR3 DNA is TGTGCCACCAGCAGGGGAGTAAATCAGCCCCAGCATTTT. It translates to CATSRGVNQPQHF. The whole variable domain, remainder taken from reference TRBV15 and TRBJ1-5, is DAMVIQNPRYQVTQFGKPVTLSCSQTLNHNVMYWYQQKSSQAPKLLFHYYDKDFNNEADTPDNFQSRRPNTSFCFLDIRSPGLGDTAMYLCATSRGVNQPQHFGDGTRLSIL.

This chain uses TRBV5-1 with TRBJ2-5; TRBD2 matches at 8 bases. Unmatched junction bases numbered 5, after V lost 0 bases and J lost 4 bases. The CDR3 length is 15 residues. Germline values: CDR1 SGHRS, CDR2 YFSETQ. CDR3 bases: TGCGCCAGCAGCTTGGCCCCGGGAGGGCCAGAGACCCAGTACTTC. Encoded protein: CASSLAPGGPETQYF.

The chain recombines TRBV7-8 with TRBJ2-1; 9 nucleotides match TRBD2. The CDR3 sequence is 16 residues long. The V and J ends lost 5 bases and 1 base, in that order; junction bases with no gene match: 6. Germline CDR1 is SGHVS and CDR2 is FQNEAQ. CDR3 in DNA: TGTGCCAGCAGCCCGGGGACTAGCAGTTCCTACAATGAGCAGTTCTTC. It yields the protein CASSPGTSSSYNEQFF.

The rearrangement links TRBV11-1 to TRBJ2-7, with 13 bases identical to TRBD2. CDR1 and CDR2 (germline): SGHAT, FQDESV (reference sequence). Unmatched junction bases numbered 8, after V lost 3 bases and J lost 6 bases. This CDR3 has 16 amino acids. CDR3 region: CASSLTGLAGEGEQYF. CDR3 nucleotides: TGTGCCAGCAGCTTGACAGGACTAGCGGGAGAGGGCGAGCAGTACTTC. The variable domain in full, completed from reference TRBV11-1 and TRBJ2-7, reads EAEVAQSPRYKITEKSQAVAFWCDPISGHATLYWYRQILGQGPELLVQFQDESVVDDSQLPKDRFSAERLKGVDSTLKIQPAELGDSAMYLCASSLTGLAGEGEQYFGPGTRLTVT.

The chain carries TRBV4-1 and TRBJ2-3, with TRBD2 as a possible D gene (7 bases). The length of the CDR3 is 13 residues. Germline lookup yields CDR1 MGHRA and CDR2 YSYEKL. Trimming took 4 bases from V and 4 from J, leaving 9 bases between them. The CDR3 DNA is TGCGCCAGCAGCCTAGGGGGGGCAGATACGCAGTATTTT. Translation: CASSLGGADTQYF.

This rearrangement joins TRBV6-5 to TRBJ1-1; the D is unclear. The V gene's germline CDR1 is MNHEY and CDR2 SVGAGI. CDR3 size: 13 residues. The V gene lost 5 bases and the J gene lost 5 bases, with 12 bases spanning the gap. CDR3 nucleotide sequence: TGTGCCAGCAGTAAACTAGTGTCGACTGAAGCTTTCTTT. Translation: CASSKLVSTEAFF.

CDR3 protein: CAWSATGGGQYF. The CDR3 coding sequence is TGTGCCTGGAGTGCCACAGGGGGCGGACAGTACTTC. This chain links TRBV30 with TRBJ2-7; TRBD1 aligns across 9 bases. V was clipped by 1 base and J by 10 bases; unmatched bases: 5. CDR1 is GTSNPN, CDR2 SVGIG, per germline (reference sequence). This CDR3 region has 12 residues.